These 30 T cell receptor beta chains originate from one sample sequenced in a study of CD4 T cells in relation to SARS-CoV-2 and coronaviruses (dated by TCRdb to the early 2020s). Library preparation used the immunoSEQ multiplex PCR assay. This is the immuneACCESS table as TCRdb keeps it, with only in-frame sequences that have V and J called. A part of the clones is gone; compared with another copy, unresolved V genes explain less than half, and the rest is unexplained. The sample has roughly 71,000 clones on record, about 89% of them singletons. The ten top clones hold around 1.6% of the sample. CD4+ T cells from unexposed donors were collected before the COVID-19 pandemic (2011-2018). The source material was memory CD4+ T cells from PBMCs. In the paper's terms, the cell subset or site label means: memory (non-naive) CD4+ T cells. These receptors were collected from a human donor in good health.

In this sample, this clone turned up once. CDR3 nucleotide sequence: TGTGCCACTCAACCGGGACTCTCCCCAAATACGCAGTATTTT. This translates into CATQPGLSPNTQYF. The chain has TRBV28 and TRBJ2-3; D perhaps matches TRBD2 (6 bases). The ends were cut back, 10 bases at V and 7 bases at J, with 21 bases in the middle. The V gene's germline CDR1 is MDHEN and CDR2 SYDVKM. The CDR3 loop spans 14 amino acids.

This rearrangement joins TRBV6-5 to TRBJ1-3, with 11 bases aligning to TRBD1. CDR1 is MNHEY and CDR2 is SVGAGI in the germline V gene. V lost 6 bases, J lost 9 bases, and 10 bases stayed unmatched. CDR3 length equals 15 residues. The CDR3 coding sequence is TGTGCCAGCAGCCGAGGTGGACAGGGGGCGGGCACCATATATTTT. Its translation is CASSRGGQGAGTIYF.

The CDR3 is CASSQEVRLEQYF. The CDR3 DNA sequence: TGCGCCAGCAGCCAAGAGGTGCGTCTCGAGCAGTACTTC. V and J are TRBV4-3 and TRBJ2-7; D remains unclear. The CDR3 length is 13 residues. V was trimmed by 0 bases and J by 6 bases, leaving 9 bases between them. Germline lookup yields CDR1 LGHNA and CDR2 YSLEER.

The rearrangement links TRBV5-6 to TRBJ1-5, with 8 bases lining up with TRBD1. This CDR3 contains 16 residues. The ends lost 2 bases at V and 1 base at J; junction bases unmatched: 5. Germline V gene lookup returns CDR1 SGHDT and CDR2 YYEEEE. CDR3 protein: CASSFGTGLSNQPQHF. The DNA for the CDR3 is TGTGCCAGCAGCTTTGGGACAGGCTTAAGCAATCAGCCCCAGCATTTT.

This clone was picked up one time. The V gene is TRBV13, the J gene TRBJ2-3; TRBD1 aligns across 10 bases. In germline, CDR1 is PRHDT, CDR2 FYEKMQ (reference sequence). Trimming took 6 bases from V and 3 from J; bases not matched to a gene: 6. This CDR3 has 15 residues. The CDR3 reads CASRWGTGVTDTQYF. CDR3 DNA sequence: TGTGCCAGCAGATGGGGGACAGGGGTTACAGATACGCAGTATTTT.

This chain joins TRBV25-1 and TRBJ2-5; TRBD1 agrees at 7 bases. Germline loops: CDR1 MGHDK, CDR2 SYGVNS. J gave up 5 bases and V 8 bases, and 8 bases lay outside the gene matches. The CDR3 covers 13 residues. In DNA form, the CDR3 reads TGTGCCAGCGTTCAGGGGGTAGAGGAGACCCAGTACTTC. It codes for CASVQGVEETQYF.

The CDR3 nucleotides read TGTGCCAGCTCACCAGGCTGGGGATGGCAAGAGACCCAGTACTTC. Protein product: CASSPGWGWQETQYF. The gene calls are TRBV18 and TRBJ2-5, with D unresolved. CDR3 length: 15 amino acids. CDR1 is KGHSH and CDR2 is LQKENI in the germline V gene. Trimming cost V 2 bases and J 2 bases, with 12 bases left between them.

A remark on this clone: Other DNA sequences from this sample encode an identical CDR3 as well. The chain couples TRBV6-5 to TRBJ1-5, with TRBD1 matching 9 bases. CDR1 and CDR2 (germline): MNHEY, SVGAGI. The CDR3 runs to 14 residues. The ends lost 5 bases at V and 4 bases at J; junction bases unmatched: 3. CDR3: CASSPGQGNQPQHF. The CDR3 nucleotides are TGTGCCAGCAGTCCGGGACAGGGTAATCAGCCCCAGCATTTT.

This clone came up once. The V and J genes are TRBV12-3 or TRBV12-4 and TRBJ1-1, with D possibly matching TRBD1 (6 bases). CDR3 length equals 13 residues. V lost 5 bases, J lost 11 bases, and 18 bases lay in between. CDR3 residues: CASSLGGGVWAFF. Written as DNA, the CDR3 is TGTGCCAGCAGTCTGGGGGGCGGGGTATGGGCTTTCTTT.

The genes are TRBV15 and TRBJ2-3; 12 bases are a match to TRBD2. The CDR3 is 16 residues long. The germline CDR1 and CDR2 sequences are LNHNV and YYDKDF (reference sequence). The ends lost 4 bases at V and 4 bases at J; junction bases unmatched: 6. The CDR3, as DNA: TGTGCCACCAGCACCCCTAGCGGGGGGGCTTCAGATACGCAGTATTTT. It yields the protein CATSTPSGGASDTQYF.

The chain has TRBV27 and TRBJ1-2; 12 positions agree with TRBD1. Germline assignment: CDR1 MNHEY and CDR2 SMNVEV (reference sequence). The CDR3 is made up of 14 amino acids. Losses at the gene ends were 6 bases for V and 7 bases for J; bases not matched to a gene: 6. The CDR3 coding sequence is TGTGCCAGCAGCACGGGACAGGGGGCGCTTGGCTACACCTTC. Translation: CASSTGQGALGYTF.

The rearrangement uses TRBV20-1 and TRBJ2-3; maybe TRBD1 (6 bases). Per germline, CDR1 DFQATT and CDR2 SNEGSKA (reference sequence). This CDR3 spans 13 amino acids. Between the trimmed V and J ends, which lost 3 bases and 5 bases, there was a span of 12 bases. This chain's CDR3 is CSASFRGRDTQYF. CDR3 DNA sequence: TGCAGTGCTAGTTTCAGGGGCCGAGATACGCAGTATTTT.

The V call is TRBV3-1 (or the pseudogene TRBV3-2), the J call TRBJ2-4; D not resolved. Germline-derived CDR1 and CDR2 are LGHDT and YNNKEL (reference sequence). The CDR3 extends over 14 amino acids. Deletions cut 1 base from V and 0 bases from J, with 4 bases between. The CDR3 reads CASSQGLAKNIQYF. The CDR3 region has the DNA TGTGCCAGCAGCCAAGGGCTAGCCAAAAACATTCAGTACTTC.

CDR3 in amino acids: CASSLRGKYYEQYF. The CDR3 bases are TGTGCCAGCAGCTTGAGGGGGAAATACTACGAGCAGTACTTC. This rearrangement joins TRBV7-2 to TRBJ2-7; possible D gene TRBD1, 6 bases. V lost 3 bases and J lost 3, with 12 bases in between. The CDR3 is 14 residues long. Germline CDR1 SGHTA, CDR2 FQGNSA. Looking up the rest from reference TRBV7-2 and TRBJ2-7 gives the full variable domain: GAGVSQSPSNKVTEKGKDVELRCDPISGHTALYWYRQSLGQGLEFLIYFQGNSAPDKSGLPSDRFSAERTGGSVSTLTIQRTQQEDSAVYLCASSLRGKYYEQYFGPGTRLTVT.

V is TRBV5-4 and J is TRBJ1-1; 7 bases align to TRBD1. The germline CDR1 and CDR2 sequences are SGHNT and YYREEE (reference sequence). The V segment lost 3 bases and the J segment 2 bases; nucleotides outside the gene matches: 13. The CDR3 extends over 17 amino acids. DNA for the CDR3: TGTGCCAGCAGCTATTTCCAGGGGGAGGTAGTTAACACTGAAGCTTTCTTT. It encodes CASSYFQGEVVNTEAFF.

The rearrangement joins TRBV29-1 to TRBJ1-1, with TRBD1 as a possible D gene (6 bases). The V gene lost 8 bases and the J gene lost 2 bases, with 18 bases spanning the gap. The CDR3 consists of 14 residues. In germline, CDR1 is SQVTM, CDR2 ANQGSEA. The CDR3 protein is CSYTPDSLNTEAFF. DNA for the CDR3: TGCAGCTACACCCCGGACAGTCTAAACACTGAAGCTTTCTTT.

In this sample, this clone turned up once. This rearrangement joins TRBV29-1 to TRBJ1-2; 7 nucleotides align to TRBD1. CDR1 SQVTM and CDR2 ANQGSEA come from the germline V gene. The CDR3 covers 13 residues. The V segment lost 4 bases and the J segment 2 bases; nucleotides outside the gene matches: 4. CDR3: CSVAPGQNYGYTF. The CDR3 coding sequence is TGCAGCGTTGCCCCGGGACAGAACTATGGCTACACCTTC.

The chain has TRBV4-1 and TRBJ2-3; D tentatively reads TRBD1 or TRBD2 (6 bases each). Germline assignment: CDR1 MGHRA and CDR2 YSYEKL. This CDR3 contains 13 residues. Trimming removed 4 bases from V and 8 bases from J, with 13 bases in between. The CDR3 region is CASSRSGGPTQYF. For the CDR3, the DNA is TGCGCCAGCAGCCGCTCCGGGGGCCCTACGCAGTATTTT.

This chain joins TRBV19 and TRBJ2-2, with 10 nucleotides matching TRBD2. V lost 2 bases and J lost 7; bases outside the gene matches: 7. This CDR3 has 16 amino acids. Germline CDR1 is LNHDA and CDR2 is SQIVND (reference sequence). CDR3 loop: CASSISGRARGGELFF. The CDR3 region has the DNA TGTGCCAGTAGTATAAGCGGGAGGGCTAGAGGCGGGGAGCTGTTTTTT.

V and J are TRBV28 and TRBJ2-7; TRBD1 matches at 10 bases. With 6 bases clipped from V and 0 bases from J, the junction kept 8 bases outside the gene matches. Germline V gene data show CDR1 as MDHEN and CDR2 as SYDVKM. This CDR3 has 16 residues. The chain's CDR3 is CASRGRTGGLSYEQYF. CDR3 nucleotide sequence: TGTGCCAGCAGGGGCCGGACAGGGGGTCTCTCCTACGAGCAGTACTTC.

V and J are TRBV5-1 and TRBJ1-5, with 7 bases fitting TRBD1. This CDR3 is 14 amino acids long. CDR1 and CDR2 from the germline V gene are SGHRS and YFSETQ. V lost 4 bases and J lost 4; bases outside the gene matches: 5. In DNA, the CDR3 is TGCGCCAGCAGCGAGGGACAGCCAAATCAGCCCCAGCATTTT. It yields the protein CASSEGQPNQPQHF.

This chain links TRBV18 with TRBJ2-3; possibly TRBD2 for D (6 bases). Deletions cut 2 bases from V and 4 bases from J, with 10 bases between. Per germline, CDR1 KGHSH and CDR2 LQKENI. The CDR3 length is 14 residues. In DNA form, the CDR3 reads TGTGCCAGCTCACCAAACGGGAGATCAGATACGCAGTATTTT. It codes for CASSPNGRSDTQYF.

This rearrangement joins TRBV2 to TRBJ1-5; 7 nucleotides line up with TRBD1. Unmatched junction bases numbered 9, after V lost 6 bases and J lost 7 bases. This CDR3 spans 14 amino acids. Germline CDR1 reads SNHLY; CDR2 reads FYNNEI. CDR3 residues: CASRGGGGDQPQHF. The CDR3 DNA is TGTGCCAGCAGAGGAGGGGGCGGTGACCAGCCCCAGCATTTT.

This clone was found a few times. This chain joins TRBV5-1 and TRBJ1-2; 7 nucleotides match TRBD1. The CDR3 is 14 amino acids. V lost 2 bases to trimming and J lost 4 bases; unmatched junction nucleotides: 5. CDR1 and CDR2 from the germline V gene are SGHRS and YFSETQ. Here the CDR3 reads CASSLSQGFYGYTF. The DNA for the CDR3 is TGCGCCAGCAGCTTATCACAGGGGTTCTATGGCTACACCTTC.

This clone showed up just a few times. The CDR3 DNA sequence: TGTGCCAGCAGTCTACTCAACACCGGGGAGCTGTTTTTT. This translates into CASSLLNTGELFF. This chain connects TRBV28 to TRBJ2-2, with D uncertain. The CDR3 runs 13 residues. V lost 5 bases and J 2 bases, leaving 6 bases between the germline ends. Germline V CDR1 and CDR2: MDHEN, SYDVKM. Filled out from reference TRBV28 and TRBJ2-2, the complete variable domain reads DVKVTQSSRYLVKRTGEKVFLECVQDMDHENMFWYRQDPGLGLRLIYFSYDVKMKEKGDIPEGYSVSREKKERFSLILESASTNQTSMYLCASSLLNTGELFFGEGSRLTVL.

The chain couples TRBV29-1 to TRBJ2-3; 9 bases align to TRBD1. The CDR3 has 12 amino acids. Unmatched junction bases numbered 0, after V lost 7 bases and J lost 1 base. The V gene's germline CDR1 is SQVTM and CDR2 ANQGSEA. CDR3 loop: CSGTGGTDTQYF. CDR3 DNA: TGCAGCGGGACAGGGGGCACAGATACGCAGTATTTT.

This clone has just one count. This rearrangement joins TRBV9 to TRBJ1-2, with unresolved D. The germline V and J ends were trimmed by 4 bases and 6 bases, with 16 bases remaining between them. Per germline, CDR1 SGDLS and CDR2 YYNGEE. This CDR3 region has 14 residues. The CDR3 nucleotides read TGTGCCAGCAGCACCCGCCGTGGGTCGGATGGCTACACCTTC. The encoded protein is CASSTRRGSDGYTF.

The chain has TRBV5-1 and TRBJ2-1; 9 bases map to TRBD2. The CDR3 extends over 13 amino acids. V was pared by 8 bases and J by 4 bases, with 4 bases of the junction left unmatched. Germline V lookup: CDR1 SGHRS, CDR2 YFSETQ. Here the CDR3 reads CASRLAEYNEQFF. The CDR3 DNA reads TGCGCCAGTCGACTAGCGGAGTACAATGAGCAGTTCTTC. Variable domain in full (rest from reference TRBV5-1 and TRBJ2-1): KAGVTQTPRYLIKTRGQQVTLSCSPISGHRSVSWYQQTPGQGLQFLFEYFSETQRNKGNFPGRFSGRQFSNSRSEMNVSTLELGDSALYLCASRLAEYNEQFFGPGTRLTVL.

This chain links TRBV5-4 with TRBJ1-1, with 7 nucleotides matching TRBD1. J was trimmed by 5 bases and V by 2 bases; bases with no gene match: 3. Germline V gene sequence: CDR1 SGHNT, CDR2 YYREEE (reference sequence). There are 13 residues in the CDR3. In nucleotides, the CDR3 is TGTGCCAGCAGCTTCAGGGGGTATACTGAAGCTTTCTTT. It specifies CASSFRGYTEAFF.

The V call is TRBV7-9, the J call TRBJ1-4, with no clear D. The V end lost 5 bases, the J end lost 8 bases, and 12 bases lay between the germline ends. The CDR3 has 13 residues. CDR1 is SEHNR and CDR2 is FQNEAQ in the germline V gene (reference sequence). The CDR3 DNA sequence: TGTGCCAGCAGCGGGAGTTCGGGGGAAAAACTGTTTTTT. Its protein product is CASSGSSGEKLFF.